The rows below give T cell receptor beta chains drawn from one sample of a study of identical twins. TCRdb reprocessed the 5' RACE reads with MiXCR, giving one entry per CDR3 protein. The data show around 960,000 distinct CDR3 sequences, with 9% to 15% seen just once and 1.5% to 2% held by the top ten. The sample was also reused in another study, on yellow fever vaccine responses in identical twins.

The source material was PBMCs. Source of these receptors: a woman aged 18-30 years in good health. Both conserved end residues are part of each CDR3. Each record gives: D gene, clone size, V gene, J gene, CDR3 length, CDR3 DNA, CDR3 protein. The D gene is left open where the match is weak. Part of the rows lack a size; the others show once, few, many or a class for expanded clones.

-	-	TRBV20-1	TRBJ2-1	15	TGCAGTGCTAGAGGGGCCGGAGACAACTACAATGAGCAGTTCTTC	CSARGAGDNYNEQFF
-	-	TRBV10-3	TRBJ2-5	14	TGTGCCATCAGTGGCTTTGCGGACCAAGAGACCCAGTACTTC	CAISGFADQETQYF
TRBD2	many	TRBV6-2/TRBV6-3	TRBJ2-2	20	TGTGCCAGCAGTCTACACCGACAGACGCCGGGACTAGTTGGCACCGGGGAGCTGTTTTTT	CASSLHRQTPGLVGTGELFF
TRBD1	few	TRBV6-5	TRBJ1-1	15	TGTGCCAGCAGTTCTCCCGGGACAGTAAACACTGAAGCTTTCTTT	CASSSPGTVNTEAFF
TRBD2	-	TRBV3-1	TRBJ2-1	16	TGTGCCAGCTCCGATGGGACTAGCGGGGCCTACAATGAGCAGTTCTTC	CASSDGTSGAYNEQFF
TRBD1	many	TRBV20-1	TRBJ1-2	14	TGCAGTGCTAGTAAGGCAGGGGGCCGGTATGGCTACACCTTC	CSASKAGGRYGYTF
TRBD1	few	TRBV28	TRBJ1-2	11	TGTGCCAGCCACGACAGGGTTGGCTACACCTTC	CASHDRVGYTF
TRBD2	few	TRBV3-1	TRBJ2-5	17	TGTGCCAGCAGCCAAGGAACGCTAGCGGGAGGTGGAGAGACCCAGTACTTC	CASSQGTLAGGGETQYF
-	many	TRBV12-3/TRBV12-4	TRBJ1-1	14	TGTGCCAGCAAAAAAACAGGGATAGACACTGAAGCTTTCTTT	CASKKTGIDTEAFF
-	-	TRBV15	TRBJ2-1	11	TGTGCCACCAGCAGGGTGAATGAGCAGTTCTTC	CATSRVNEQFF
-	many	TRBV4-1	TRBJ1-1	14	TGCGCCAGCAGCCAAGCGCTGGGGGGCTCTGAAGCTTTCTTT	CASSQALGGSEAFF
TRBD1	few	TRBV9	TRBJ2-7	16	TGTGCCAGCAGCGTAACCGGGACAGGGTCCTCCTACGAGCAGTACTTC	CASSVTGTGSSYEQYF
TRBD1	many	TRBV20-1	TRBJ2-1	15	TGCAGTGCCCTCTACAGGGGCCCAGGTTACAATGAGCAGTTCTTC	CSALYRGPGYNEQFF
-	few	TRBV18	TRBJ2-3	16	TGTGCCAGCTCACCATTGTCCGGGCAAATCACAGATACGCAGTATTTT	CASSPLSGQITDTQYF
-	few	TRBV29-1	TRBJ1-1	11	TGCAGCGGCAGGAGTTACACTGAAGCTTTCTTT	CSGRSYTEAFF
TRBD1	-	TRBV20-1	TRBJ1-2	13	TGCAGTGCTAGAACTTCAACAGGGGATGGCTACACCTTC	CSARTSTGDGYTF
-	-	TRBV3-1	TRBJ1-1	14	TGTGCCAGCAGCCGGACGTCAATGAACACTGAAGCTTTCTTT	CASSRTSMNTEAFF
TRBD1	-	TRBV12-3/TRBV12-4	TRBJ2-2	15	TGTGCCAGCAGTTTACAGGACAGGGTCACCGGGGAGCTGTTTTTT	CASSLQDRVTGELFF
TRBD2	few	TRBV12-3/TRBV12-4	TRBJ2-1	16	TGTGCCAGCAGTTGGCCCGGGACTAGCGGGAGAGATGAGCAGTTCTTC	CASSWPGTSGRDEQFF
-	-	TRBV5-1	TRBJ1-4	16	TGCGCCAGCAGCTTTGGTCCCCGGGACGGTGGAGAAAAACTGTTTTTT	CASSFGPRDGGEKLFF
-	few	TRBV20-1	TRBJ2-1	11	TGCAGTGCTAGGGGCGGGCACGGGCAGTTCTTC	CSARGGHGQFF
-	many	TRBV7-9	TRBJ1-2	15	TGTGCCAGCAGCTTAAGGCAGCCCGGGGTCTATGGCTACACCTTC	CASSLRQPGVYGYTF
-	many	TRBV20-1	TRBJ2-3	15	TGCAGTGCGGATCAAGCCGGGGAAATCGAAGATACGCAGTATTTT	CSADQAGEIEDTQYF
-	-	TRBV6-1	TRBJ2-3	13	TGTGCCAGCAGTCAGACAAATGCAGATACGCAGTATTTT	CASSQTNADTQYF
-	many	TRBV3-1	TRBJ2-4	14	TGTGCCAGCAGCCAAGAGGGTTTGGAGGACATTCAGTACTTC	CASSQEGLEDIQYF
TRBD1	many	TRBV7-9	TRBJ1-1	15	TGTGCCAGTCGTGGGACAGGGCCGTCGAGCACTGAAGCTTTCTTT	CASRGTGPSSTEAFF
-	few	TRBV3-1	TRBJ2-3	14	TGTGCCAGCAGCTTGGTAACCGAGGCAGATACGCAGTATTTT	CASSLVTEADTQYF
-	-	TRBV18	TRBJ1-1	17	TGTGCCAGCTCACCAACTGTAGCAGGGAGGATGAACACTGAAGCTTTCTTT	CASSPTVAGRMNTEAFF
-	-	TRBV27	TRBJ2-1	16	TGTGCCAGCAGCCCTAGGGGCGGGAACTCCTACAATGAGCAGTTCTTC	CASSPRGGNSYNEQFF
TRBD1	few	TRBV28	TRBJ2-3	16	TGTGCCAGCAGTTCAGGACAGGGGGTATACACAGATACGCAGTATTTT	CASSSGQGVYTDTQYF
-	-	TRBV5-6	TRBJ2-1	15	TGTGCCAGCAGCCCGGTGGTGCAGGGGATGGATGAGCAGTTCTTC	CASSPVVQGMDEQFF